This T cell receptor beta chain was captured by sequencing in a study of cytomegalovirus exposure and HLA in healthy donors. The table came from immunoSEQ multiplex PCR; TCRdb's copy has only in-frame clones and leaves some out. The repertoire consists of 130,000 to 150,000 clones, with 80% to 95% occurring once and the leading ten covering about 0.64%. The donors were in the roughly 110-subject validation cohort, distinct from the approximately 700-subject first cohort. CDR3 length equals 12 residues. Trimming stripped 0 bases from V and 7 bases from J, with 9 bases between. From germline, CDR1 is GTSNPN and CDR2 SVGIG (reference sequence).

The sequence was collected from a man aged 18 to 29 in good health and CMV-seronegative. The chain employs TRBV30 and TRBJ1-2; D is unresolved. Sequencing used PBMCs. CDR3 amino acids: CAWSVPSPGYTF. CDR3 nucleotide sequence: TGTGCCTGGAGTGTACCCAGTCCTGGCTACACCTTC.